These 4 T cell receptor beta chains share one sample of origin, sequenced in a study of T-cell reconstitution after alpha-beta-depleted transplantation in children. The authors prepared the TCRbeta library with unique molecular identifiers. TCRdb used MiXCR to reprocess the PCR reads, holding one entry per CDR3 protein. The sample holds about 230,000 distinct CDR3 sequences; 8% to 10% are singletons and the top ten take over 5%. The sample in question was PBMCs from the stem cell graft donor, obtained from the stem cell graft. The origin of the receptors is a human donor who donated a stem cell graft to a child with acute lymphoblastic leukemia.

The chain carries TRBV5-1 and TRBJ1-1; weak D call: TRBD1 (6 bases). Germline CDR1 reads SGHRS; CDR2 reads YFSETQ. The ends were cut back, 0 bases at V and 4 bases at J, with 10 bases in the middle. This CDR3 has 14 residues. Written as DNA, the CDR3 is TGCGCCAGCAGCTTGGAACAGGGTCTCACTGAAGCTTTCTTT. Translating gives CASSLEQGLTEAFF.

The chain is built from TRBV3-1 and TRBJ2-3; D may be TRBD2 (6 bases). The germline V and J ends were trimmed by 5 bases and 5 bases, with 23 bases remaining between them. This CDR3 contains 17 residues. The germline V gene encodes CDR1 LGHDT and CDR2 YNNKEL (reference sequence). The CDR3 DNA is TGTGCCAGCAGCGAACCGGGACTCCGGTTGGACCAAGATACGCAGTATTTT. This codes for CASSEPGLRLDQDTQYF.

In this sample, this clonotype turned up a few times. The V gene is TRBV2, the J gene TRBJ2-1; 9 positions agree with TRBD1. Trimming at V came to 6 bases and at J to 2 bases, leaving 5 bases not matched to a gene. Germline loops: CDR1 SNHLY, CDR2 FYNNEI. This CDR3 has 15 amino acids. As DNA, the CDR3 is TGTGCCAGCAGAGGGGGGACAGGGCCCTACAATGAGCAGTTCTTC. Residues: CASRGGTGPYNEQFF.

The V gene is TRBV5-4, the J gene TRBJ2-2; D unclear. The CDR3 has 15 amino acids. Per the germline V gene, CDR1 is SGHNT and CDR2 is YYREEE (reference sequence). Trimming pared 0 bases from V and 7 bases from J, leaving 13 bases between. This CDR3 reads CASSLVAESGGELFF. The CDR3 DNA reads TGTGCCAGCAGCTTGGTGGCAGAGTCGGGCGGGGAGCTGTTTTTT. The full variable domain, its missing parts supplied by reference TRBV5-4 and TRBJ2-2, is ETGVTQSPTHLIKTRGQQVTLRCSSQSGHNTVSWYQQALGQGPQFIFQYYREEENGRGNFPPRFSGLQFPNYSSELNVNALELDDSALYLCASSLVAESGGELFFGEGSRLTVL.